The 20 T cell receptor beta chains listed next were all sequenced from one sample in a study of T cells in Graves' hyperthyroidism and ophthalmopathy. RNA transcripts gave rise to amplified TCR beta CDR3 regions. The HTBI primer set drove a first-round RT-PCR of the TCR CDR3. TCRdb independently ran MiXCR on the multiplex PCR reads; one entry per CDR3 protein. The top ten hold roughly a tenth of the sample, which has more than 650,000 distinct CDR3 sequences, 11% to 15% seen once. Specimen: blood. These receptors originate from a woman aged 18-29 years with Graves' hyperthyroidism.

In this sample, this clonotype turned up a few times. The gene calls are TRBV18 and TRBJ2-2; D is perhaps TRBD2 (6 bases). There are 16 residues in the CDR3. V dropped 2 bases and J dropped 4 bases, with 14 bases sitting between them. The germline CDR1 and CDR2 sequences are KGHSH and LQKENI. Here the CDR3 reads CASSPDTGVITGELFF. DNA for the CDR3: TGTGCCAGCTCACCAGATACGGGAGTTATCACCGGGGAGCTGTTTTTT. Using reference TRBV18 and TRBJ2-2 for the parts outside the CDR3, the full variable domain is NAGVMQNPRHLVRRRGQEARLRCSPMKGHSHVYWYRQLPEEGLKFMVYLQKENIIDESGMPKERFSAEFPKEGPSILRIQQVVRGDSAAYFCASSPDTGVITGELFFGEGSRLTVL.

A word on this clonotype: The germline gene is not matched at one end of the junction; a read error may be the cause. The rearrangement links TRBV6-1 to TRBJ2-6; tentative D call: TRBD1 (5 bases). This CDR3 contains 17 residues. Per germline, CDR1 MNHNS and CDR2 SASEGT. The CDR3 nucleotides read TGTGCCAGCAGCCCCAATATCGTTAGCTCTGGGGCCAACATCCTGACTTTC. It encodes CASSPNIVSSGANILTF.

This clonotype was observed many times. V is TRBV7-6 and J is TRBJ2-7, with D possibly being TRBD2 (6 bases). V was shortened by 0 bases and J by 7 bases, with 10 bases between the two germline ends. CDR1 and CDR2 (germline): SGHVS, FNYEAQ. The CDR3 loop spans 13 amino acids. CDR3 sequence (DNA): TGTGCCAGCAGCTTAGCCGGGGGTGCAGAGCAGTACTTC. It specifies CASSLAGGAEQYF.

This clonotype was seen only a few times. The chain carries TRBV19 and TRBJ2-1, with 10 bases lining up with TRBD2. The CDR3 is made up of 14 amino acids. With 9 bases clipped from V and 5 bases from J, the junction kept 7 bases outside the gene matches. Germline values: CDR1 LNHDA, CDR2 SQIVND (reference sequence). CDR3 amino acids: CASRTSGNDNEQFF. For the CDR3, the DNA is TGTGCCAGCCGAACTAGCGGGAATGACAATGAGCAGTTCTTC.

The chain links TRBV5-6 to TRBJ1-4, with D perhaps TRBD1 (6 bases). Germline V gene lookup returns CDR1 SGHDT and CDR2 YYEEEE. V lost 0 bases and J lost 5, with 8 bases in between. This CDR3 has 14 amino acids. The CDR3, as DNA: TGTGCCAGCAGCTTGGCAGGGGCGAATGAAAAACTGTTTTTT. Translated: CASSLAGANEKLFF.

The chain combines TRBV28 with TRBJ2-1, with unresolved D. This CDR3 comprises 15 residues. V was clipped by 5 bases and J by 7 bases, with 18 bases between them. Germline CDR1 reads MDHEN; CDR2 reads SYDVKM. The CDR3 here is CASSDPGPRSNEQFF. The CDR3 nucleotides read TGTGCCAGCAGTGATCCAGGTCCGCGATCTAATGAGCAGTTCTTC.

Notes on this clonotype: The CDR3 carries no conserved terminal phenylalanine or tryptophan, so it likely arises from a read error. The CDR3 region is CASSPTVYYNEQFS. The CDR3 region has the DNA TGTGCCAGCAGCCCCACAGTTTACTACAATGAGCAGTTCTCC. The V gene is TRBV7-9, the J gene TRBJ2-1, with D unresolved. V was pared by 5 bases and J by 3 bases, with 11 bases between. Germline V gene data show CDR1 as SEHNR and CDR2 as FQNEAQ (reference sequence). The CDR3 totals 14 residues.

The rearrangement uses TRBV6-1 and TRBJ2-1; 9 nucleotides line up with TRBD2. This CDR3 has 15 amino acids. Germline trimming cut 5 bases from V and 7 bases from J; bases unmatched to any gene: 9. CDR1 and CDR2 from the germline V gene are MNHNS and SASEGT. CDR3 nucleotide sequence: TGTGCCAGCAGTCCCCAAGCGGGAGGTCGTAATGAGCAGTTCTTC. Its protein is CASSPQAGGRNEQFF.

This clonotype was observed a few times. This rearrangement joins TRBV7-9 to TRBJ2-1, with 8 bases matching TRBD1. The CDR3 sequence is 14 residues long. The junction had 10 bases not matched to a gene; V was cut back by 2 bases and J by 13 bases. Germline V gene data show CDR1 as SEHNR and CDR2 as FQNEAQ (reference sequence). CDR3 in amino acids: CASSLPPRTGFQFF. The DNA of the CDR3 is TGTGCCAGCAGCTTACCACCTCGGACAGGGTTTCAGTTCTTC.

On this clonotype itself: Being one base from a much bigger clone, this may be a read error. V gene TRBV2 combines with J gene TRBJ1-5; D is uncertain. The V gene lost 2 bases and the J gene lost 5 bases, with 16 bases spanning the gap. Germline CDR1 reads SNHLY; CDR2 reads FYNNEI. The CDR3 is 16 residues long. The CDR3 loop reads CASSETMTSLDQPQHF. Here the CDR3 DNA reads TGTGCCAGCAGTGAAACTATGACAAGCCTGGATCAGCCCCAGCATTTT.

The rearrangement joins TRBV7-6 to TRBJ1-1; D is ambiguous. Looked up from germline, CDR1 is SGHVS and CDR2 is FNYEAQ. CDR3 size: 14 residues. V was trimmed by 1 base and J by 10 bases, leaving 16 bases between them. The DNA for the CDR3 is TGTGCCAGCAGCTTAGGGGTCACGCCCGATGCAGCTTTCTTT. It is translated as CASSLGVTPDAAFF.

This rearrangement joins TRBV14 to TRBJ1-5; TRBD1 is a possible D gene (5 bases). The V end lost 3 bases, the J end lost 3 bases, and 12 bases lay between the germline ends. Germline V CDR1 and CDR2: SGHDN, FVKESK. There are 15 residues in the CDR3. The CDR3 DNA is TGTGCCAGCAGCCAGGGGACGGGACTCAATCAGCCCCAGCATTTT. Its translation is CASSQGTGLNQPQHF.

This clonotype was seen repeatedly, ten times or more. V and J are TRBV3-1 and TRBJ1-6; 7 bases align to TRBD1. This CDR3 is built from 16 residues. Germline V gene lookup returns CDR1 LGHDT and CDR2 YNNKEL (reference sequence). V gave up 2 bases and J gave up 7 bases; unmatched junction bases: 8. The CDR3 nucleotides read TGTGCCAGCAGCCAACAGGTCGGGACAGTGAATTCACCCCTCCACTTT. This encodes CASSQQVGTVNSPLHF.

There are many counts of this clonotype. The chain has TRBV20-1 and TRBJ2-7, with a possible D match to TRBD1 (6 bases). The V end lost 6 bases, the J end lost 2 bases, and 14 bases lay between the germline ends. CDR1 is DFQATT, CDR2 SNEGSKA, per germline (reference sequence). CDR3 length equals 13 residues. CDR3 DNA sequence: TGCAGTGCGAAAACAGGGATTACCTACGAGCAGTACTTC. Protein sequence: CSAKTGITYEQYF.

The genes are TRBV6-9 and TRBJ1-2; D perhaps matches TRBD1 (5 bases). V was pared by 3 bases and J by 4 bases, with 12 bases between. Germline V gene sequence: CDR1 MNHGY, CDR2 SVAAGI. The CDR3 is made up of 14 amino acids. CDR3 in amino acids: CASSYAGGVYGYTF. DNA of the CDR3: TGTGCCAGCAGTTACGCGGGGGGGGTCTATGGCTACACCTTC.

This clonotype was counted many times. CDR3: CAVSGQGQETQYF. The DNA of the CDR3 is TGTGCCGTCTCGGGACAGGGGCAAGAGACCCAGTACTTC. The chain uses TRBV10-3 and TRBJ2-5, with 10 bases that match TRBD1. This CDR3 spans 13 amino acids. Trimming removed 11 bases from V and 2 bases from J; junction bases left unmatched: 5. Germline assignment: CDR1 ENHRY and CDR2 SYGVKD.

CDR3 region: CASSNRSITGELFF. DNA of the CDR3: TGCGCCAGCTCAAACAGGTCCATCACCGGGGAGCTGTTTTTT. The chain has TRBV10-1 and TRBJ2-2, with a possible D match to TRBD1 (5 bases). Germline loops: CDR1 WNHNN, CDR2 SYGVQD (reference sequence). The CDR3 has 14 residues. Trimming pared 8 bases from V and 4 bases from J, leaving 14 bases between.

The table lists this clonotype with many counts. The chain recombines TRBV7-9 with TRBJ2-7; 10 bases agree with TRBD2. V was clipped by 9 bases and J by 0 bases; unmatched bases: 26. Germline CDR1 reads SEHNR; CDR2 reads FQNEAQ (reference sequence). The CDR3 has 21 amino acids. The CDR3: CARPNYGGLAVPIVSSYEQYF. The DNA of the CDR3 is TGTGCCAGACCAAACTACGGAGGACTAGCGGTTCCTATCGTCAGCTCCTACGAGCAGTACTTC.

This clonotype was seen repeatedly, ten times or more. J is TRBJ2-6 and V is TRBV12-3 or TRBV12-4, with D possibly matching TRBD1 (5 bases). Trimming took 5 bases from V and 2 from J, leaving 13 bases between them. The CDR3 has 16 residues. CDR3 sequence reads: CASSLGRAPGANVLTF. The DNA for the CDR3 is TGTGCCAGCAGTCTCGGCAGGGCCCCTGGGGCCAACGTCCTGACTTTC.

This clonotype was seen at least ten times. The chain combines TRBV20-1 with TRBJ1-1, with 7 bases identical to TRBD1. CDR1 DFQATT and CDR2 SNEGSKA come from the germline V gene (reference sequence). This CDR3 comprises 10 residues. V trimming: 4 bases; J trimming: 8 bases; junction bases outside the gene matches: 1. CDR3 region: CSATDREAFF. The CDR3 DNA reads TGCAGTGCTACGGACAGGGAAGCTTTCTTT.